The rows below give T cell receptor beta chains drawn from one sample of a study of patients and donors after allogeneic stem cell transplantation. TCRdb re-analysed the RT-PCR reads in MiXCR, keeping a single row per CDR3 protein. The data show 200,000 to 250,000 distinct CDR3 sequences, 38% seen once. What was sequenced was blood, either unsorted or a sorted T cell fraction (not recorded which). The receptors derive from a human donor who was either an allogeneic HSCT recipient or a stem cell or donor lymphocyte infusion donor (not recorded which). It is not recorded whose cells these are; they may come from a transplant donor. Both conserved end residues are part of each CDR3. A D gene is named only where the DNA matches it firmly. Clone size appears in some rows only: once, few, many, or a class for an expanded clone.

v_call	j_call	d_call	clone_size	cdr3_aa	cdr3_nt
TRBV6-2/TRBV6-3	TRBJ2-7	.	.	CASSSPRGSYEQYF	TGTGCCAGCAGTTCCCCCCGGGGGTCATACGAGCAGTACTTC
TRBV4-3	TRBJ1-2	TRBD1	.	CASSQDFGTGANYGYTF	TGCGCCAGCAGCCAAGATTTCGGGACAGGGGCTAACTATGGCTACACCTTC
TRBV30	TRBJ1-2	.	.	CAWSPASYGYTF	TGTGCCTGGAGTCCAGCTTCCTATGGCTACACCTTC
TRBV4-1	TRBJ1-1	TRBD1	.	CASSLTGVKWAEAFF	TGCGCCAGCAGCCTGACAGGGGTAAAATGGGCTGAAGCTTTCTTT
TRBV12-3/TRBV12-4	TRBJ1-1	.	few	CASSLIGQPEAFF	TGTGCCAGCAGTTTAATTGGGCAACCTGAAGCTTTCTTT
TRBV12-3/TRBV12-4	TRBJ1-2	.	few	CASSRAQGNGYTF	TGTGCCAGCAGCCGAGCCCAGGGTAATGGCTACACCTTC
TRBV29-1	TRBJ2-3	.	.	CSVVGTSTDTQYF	TGCAGCGTCGTTGGGACTAGCACAGATACGCAGTATTTT
TRBV5-1	TRBJ1-2	.	.	CASSLELGPRGGYTF	TGCGCCAGCAGCTTGGAGTTGGGACCCCGAGGTGGCTACACCTTC
TRBV30	TRBJ1-2	TRBD1	few	CAWSGVTGGGYTF	TGTGCCTGGAGTGGTGTGACAGGGGGTGGCTACACCTTC
TRBV14	TRBJ1-1	.	.	CASSPPWRPPFMNTEAFF	TGTGCCAGCAGCCCCCCATGGCGCCCCCCATTCATGAACACTGAAGCTTTCTTT
TRBV20-1	TRBJ2-1	.	.	CSASHQQGFSNEQFF	TGCAGTGCTTCCCACCAACAGGGTTTCAGCAATGAGCAGTTCTTC
TRBV10-3	TRBJ2-7	.	few	CAISESLALYEQYF	TGTGCCATCAGTGAGTCACTAGCACTCTACGAGCAGTACTTC
TRBV12-3/TRBV12-4	TRBJ2-2	.	.	CASSLGTTSSNTGELFF	TGTGCCAGCAGTTTAGGGACAACGTCTTCGAACACCGGGGAGCTGTTTTTT
TRBV29-1	TRBJ2-7	TRBD1	.	CSAIRFGQGDEQNF	TGCAGCGCTATCCGATTTGGACAGGGGGACGAGCAGAACTTC
TRBV12-5	TRBJ2-3	.	.	CASGLPGTDTQYF	TGTGCTAGTGGTTTACCCGGCACAGATACGCAGTATTTT
TRBV5-1	TRBJ1-2	.	once	CASSLAGPNTNYGYTF	TGCGCCAGCAGCTTGGCCGGACCTAACACTAACTATGGCTACACCTTC
TRBV5-1	TRBJ1-2	.	.	CASSLWSEGHYGYTF	TGCGCCAGCAGCTTGTGGTCCGAAGGGCACTATGGCTACACCTTC
TRBV24-1	TRBJ1-1	.	.	CATRGPNTEAFF	TGTGCCACCAGGGGGCCGAACACTGAAGCTTTCTTT
TRBV28	TRBJ2-2	.	few	CASSLPGELFF	TGTGCCAGCAGTCTCCCCGGGGAGCTGTTTTTT
TRBV25-1	TRBJ2-5	TRBD1	few	CASSETGQGPGETQYF	TGTGCCAGCAGTGAAACGGGACAGGGGCCTGGAGAGACCCAGTACTTC
TRBV4-1	TRBJ2-7	.	few	CASSQDRGYLYEQYF	TGCGCCAGCAGCCAAGATCGAGGCTACCTCTACGAGCAGTACTTC
TRBV29-1	TRBJ2-3	.	many	CSGDDGTDTQYF	TGCAGCGGGGACGATGGAACAGATACGCAGTATTTT